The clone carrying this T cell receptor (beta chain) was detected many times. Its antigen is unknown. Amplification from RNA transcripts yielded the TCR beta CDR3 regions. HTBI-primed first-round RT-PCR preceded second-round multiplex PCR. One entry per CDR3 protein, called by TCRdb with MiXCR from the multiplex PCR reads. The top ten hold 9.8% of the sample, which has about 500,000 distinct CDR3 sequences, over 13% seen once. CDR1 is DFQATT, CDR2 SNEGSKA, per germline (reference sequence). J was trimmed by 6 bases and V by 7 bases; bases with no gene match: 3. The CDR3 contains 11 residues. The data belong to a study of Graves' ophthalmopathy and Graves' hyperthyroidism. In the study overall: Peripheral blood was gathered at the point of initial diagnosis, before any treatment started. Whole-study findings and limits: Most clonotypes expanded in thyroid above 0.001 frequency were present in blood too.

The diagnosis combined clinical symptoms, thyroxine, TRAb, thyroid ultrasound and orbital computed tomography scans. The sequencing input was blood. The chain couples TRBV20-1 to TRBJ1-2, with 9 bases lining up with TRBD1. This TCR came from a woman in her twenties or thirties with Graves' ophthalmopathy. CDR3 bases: TGCAGTGTGGACAGGGGAGATGGCTACACCTTC. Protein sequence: CSVDRGDGYTF.